These 3 T cell receptor beta chains share one sample of origin, sequenced in a study of T cell responses to AZD1222 COVID-19 vaccine (dated by TCRdb to 2020 to 2022). Library prep was done by the immunoSEQ multiplex PCR assay. TCRdb retrieved this table from immuneACCESS and kept in-frame rearrangements only. Not all clones are present; in checked studies, unresolved V genes account for under half, and no reason is known for the remainder. Recorded for this sample are tens of thousands of clones; 92% of them occurred a single time. Around 5.1% of the sample rests with the top ten. The sample's time point label, in plain terms: about 28 days (+/-7) after the second vaccine dose. The sequencing here drew on peripheral blood, taken 28 days after the second AZD1222 dose. The source of these receptors is an adult who received the AZD1222 COVID-19 vaccine.

V usage is TRBV19 and J usage is TRBJ1-1, with D perhaps matching TRBD1 (5 bases). Germline V lookup: CDR1 LNHDA, CDR2 SQIVND (reference sequence). This CDR3 is 13 amino acids long. The V end was cut by 6 bases, the J end by 1 base, with 9 bases between. For the CDR3, the DNA is TGTGCCAGTAGATCGACAGCGAACACTGAAGCTTTCTTT. Its translation is CASRSTANTEAFF.

The chain is built from TRBV28 and TRBJ2-5, with TRBD1 matching over 8 bases. CDR1 and CDR2 (germline): MDHEN, SYDVKM. V shed 4 bases, J shed 2 bases, and the junction held 0 bases outside the gene matches. This CDR3 spans 13 amino acids. The CDR3 reads CASSWTGQETQYF. The CDR3, as DNA: TGTGCCAGCAGTTGGACAGGGCAAGAGACCCAGTACTTC. Full variable domain (remainder filled in from reference TRBV28 and TRBJ2-5): DVKVTQSSRYLVKRTGEKVFLECVQDMDHENMFWYRQDPGLGLRLIYFSYDVKMKEKGDIPEGYSVSREKKERFSLILESASTNQTSMYLCASSWTGQETQYFGPGTRLLVL.

The V and J genes are TRBV24-1 and TRBJ1-1, with TRBD1 as a possible D gene (6 bases). The germline V gene encodes CDR1 KGHDR and CDR2 SFDVKD. This CDR3 is built from 14 residues. The V gene lost 5 bases and the J gene lost 1 base, with 10 bases spanning the gap. CDR3: CATSVRGWNTEAFF. CDR3 DNA sequence: TGTGCCACCAGTGTGAGGGGGTGGAACACTGAAGCTTTCTTT.